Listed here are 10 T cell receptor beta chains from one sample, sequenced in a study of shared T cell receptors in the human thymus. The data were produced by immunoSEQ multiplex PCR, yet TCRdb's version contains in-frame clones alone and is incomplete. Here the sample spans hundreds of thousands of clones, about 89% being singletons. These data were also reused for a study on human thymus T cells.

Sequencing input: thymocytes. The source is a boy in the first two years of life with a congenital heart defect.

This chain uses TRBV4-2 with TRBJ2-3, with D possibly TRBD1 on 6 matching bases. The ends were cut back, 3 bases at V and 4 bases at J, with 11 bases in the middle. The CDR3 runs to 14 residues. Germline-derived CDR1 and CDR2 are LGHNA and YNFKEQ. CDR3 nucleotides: TGTGCCAGCAGCCAGGTGACAGGCTCAGATACGCAGTATTTT. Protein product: CASSQVTGSDTQYF.

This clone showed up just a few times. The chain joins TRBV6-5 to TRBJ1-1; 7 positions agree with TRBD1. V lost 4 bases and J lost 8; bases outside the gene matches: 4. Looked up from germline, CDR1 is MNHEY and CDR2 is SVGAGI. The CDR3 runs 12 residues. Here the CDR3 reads CASSSGGTEAFF. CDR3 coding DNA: TGTGCCAGCAGTTCAGGGGGTACGGAAGCTTTCTTT.

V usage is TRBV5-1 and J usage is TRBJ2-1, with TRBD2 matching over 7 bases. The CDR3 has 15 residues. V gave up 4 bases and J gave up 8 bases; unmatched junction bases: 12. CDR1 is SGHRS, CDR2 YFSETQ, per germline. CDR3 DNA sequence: TGCGCCAGCAGCCGGGACTATACGGGGTTCGATGAGCAGTTCTTC. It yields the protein CASSRDYTGFDEQFF.

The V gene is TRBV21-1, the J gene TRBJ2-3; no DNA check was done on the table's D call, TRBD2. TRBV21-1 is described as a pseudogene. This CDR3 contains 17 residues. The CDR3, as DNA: TGTGCCAGCAGCCCCCCGGGATCCAGCGGGAAGGAGGATACGCAGTATTTT. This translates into CASSPPGSSGKEDTQYF.

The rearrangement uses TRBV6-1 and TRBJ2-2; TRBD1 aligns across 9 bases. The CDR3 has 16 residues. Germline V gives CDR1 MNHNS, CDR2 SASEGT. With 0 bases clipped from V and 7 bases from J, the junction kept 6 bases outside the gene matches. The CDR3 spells CASSEAPTGGIGELFF. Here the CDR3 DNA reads TGTGCCAGCAGTGAAGCGCCTACAGGGGGCATCGGGGAGCTGTTTTTT.

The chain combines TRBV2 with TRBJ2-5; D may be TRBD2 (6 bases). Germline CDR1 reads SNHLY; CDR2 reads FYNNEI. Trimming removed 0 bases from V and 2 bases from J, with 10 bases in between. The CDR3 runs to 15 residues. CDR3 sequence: CASSEASGAQETQYF. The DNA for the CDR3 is TGTGCCAGCAGTGAAGCGTCGGGAGCACAAGAGACCCAGTACTTC.

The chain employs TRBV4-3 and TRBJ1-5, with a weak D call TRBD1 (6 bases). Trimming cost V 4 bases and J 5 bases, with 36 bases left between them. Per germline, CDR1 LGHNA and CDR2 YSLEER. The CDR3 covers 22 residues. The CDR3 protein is CASSPSLFGVWRTTGAYQPQHF. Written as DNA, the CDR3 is TGCGCCAGCAGCCCATCCCTATTCGGAGTTTGGCGGACGACAGGCGCATATCAGCCCCAGCATTTT.

In DNA form, the CDR3 reads TGCGCCAGCAGCTTGGGACAGGGAAGTGTAAAACTGTTTTTT. Amino acids: CASSLGQGSVKLFF. The V call is TRBV5-1, the J call TRBJ1-4; 7 bases match TRBD1. V trimming: 0 bases; J trimming: 10 bases; junction bases outside the gene matches: 6. Per germline, CDR1 SGHRS and CDR2 YFSETQ. This CDR3 spans 14 amino acids.

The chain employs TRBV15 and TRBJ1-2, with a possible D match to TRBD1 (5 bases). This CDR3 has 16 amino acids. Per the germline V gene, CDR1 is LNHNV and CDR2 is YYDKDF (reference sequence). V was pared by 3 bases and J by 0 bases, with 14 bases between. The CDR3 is CATSSERQPTNYGYTF. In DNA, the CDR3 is TGTGCCACCAGCAGTGAAAGACAGCCGACTAACTATGGCTACACCTTC.

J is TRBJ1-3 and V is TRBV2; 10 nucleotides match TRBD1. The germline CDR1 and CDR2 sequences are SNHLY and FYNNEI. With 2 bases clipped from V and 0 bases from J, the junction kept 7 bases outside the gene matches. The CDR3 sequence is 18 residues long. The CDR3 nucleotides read TGTGCCAGCAGTGAACCCCGGGGACAGGGGAACTCTGGAAACACCATATATTTT. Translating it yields CASSEPRGQGNSGNTIYF. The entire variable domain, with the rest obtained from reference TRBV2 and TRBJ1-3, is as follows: EPEVTQTPSHQVTQMGQEVILRCVPISNHLYFYWYRQILGQKVEFLVSFYNNEISEKSEIFDDQFSVERPDGSNFTLKIRSTKLEDSAMYFCASSEPRGQGNSGNTIYFGEGSWLTVV.